Each of the 18 T cell receptor beta chains below was sequenced from the same sample in a study of blood T cell repertoires in COVID-19. Libraries were prepared by immunoSEQ multiplex PCR; TCRdb keeps only in-frame clonotypes and omits some of them. The data hold some 74,000 clones, with around 80% observed a single time. The sample was peripheral blood. These receptors all come from a human donor in a cohort sampled during active COVID-19.

This clone was detected only once. Here the CDR3 reads CATSRDRSGGPGTQYF. CDR3 bases: TGTGCCACCAGCAGAGATCGAAGCGGGGGGCCCGGGACCCAGTACTTC. This chain joins TRBV15 and TRBJ2-5, with 9 bases fitting TRBD2. The V gene's germline CDR1 is LNHNV and CDR2 YYDKDF (reference sequence). The CDR3 has 16 amino acids. After removal of 0 bases from V and 7 bases from J, the junction contained 9 bases not matched to a gene.

The V gene is TRBV6-2 or TRBV6-3, the J gene TRBJ1-2; no definite D call. The CDR3 totals 11 residues. Per the germline V gene, CDR1 is MNHEY and CDR2 is SVGEGT. V lost 2 bases and J lost 7, with 5 bases in between. The CDR3 loop is CASSYRGGYTF. The CDR3 DNA reads TGTGCCAGCAGTTACCGAGGTGGCTACACCTTC.

The chain joins TRBV7-9 to TRBJ1-2; D not certain. The CDR3 loop spans 13 amino acids. V lost 8 bases, J lost 3 bases, and 13 bases lay in between. In germline, CDR1 is SEHNR, CDR2 FQNEAQ (reference sequence). The CDR3 nucleotides are TGTGCCAGCCCCGGAGACGGCTACTATGGCTACACCTTC. It encodes CASPGDGYYGYTF.

V and J are TRBV24-1 and TRBJ1-2; tentatively, D is TRBD1 (6 bases). This CDR3 has 13 residues. V lost 4 bases and J lost 5, with 10 bases in between. Per germline, CDR1 KGHDR and CDR2 SFDVKD. The CDR3, as DNA: TGTGCCACCAGTGACTCCGGACAGTATGGCTACACCTTC. This encodes CATSDSGQYGYTF.

This sequence joins TRBV24-1 and TRBJ2-1; possibly TRBD1 for D (6 bases). CDR1 and CDR2 (germline): KGHDR, SFDVKD. The CDR3 totals 15 residues. The ends were cut back, 5 bases at V and 9 bases at J, with 19 bases in the middle. This chain's CDR3 is CATSGLAAGGTEQFF. As DNA, the CDR3 is TGTGCCACCAGTGGCCTGGCCGCTGGGGGCACTGAGCAGTTCTTC.

This clone was seen once. The genes are TRBV11-3 and TRBJ1-1; perhaps TRBD1 as D (6 bases). CDR1 and CDR2 (germline): SGHNT, YENEEA. The CDR3 sequence is 14 residues long. V shed 5 bases and J shed 4 bases, with 14 bases lying between them. CDR3 loop: CASSLRGVGTEAFF. CDR3 DNA sequence: TGTGCCAGCAGCCTCAGGGGAGTCGGCACTGAAGCTTTCTTT.

The gene calls are TRBV28 and TRBJ2-1; TRBD2 might be the D (5 bases). Looked up from germline, CDR1 is MDHEN and CDR2 is SYDVKM. V dropped 2 bases and J dropped 2 bases, with 10 bases sitting between them. The CDR3 extends over 15 amino acids. The CDR3 spells CASSLEGGPYNEQFF. The CDR3 nucleotides are TGTGCCAGCAGTTTAGAGGGTGGCCCCTACAATGAGCAGTTCTTC. Full variable domain (missing parts from reference TRBV28 and TRBJ2-1): DVKVTQSSRYLVKRTGEKVFLECVQDMDHENMFWYRQDPGLGLRLIYFSYDVKMKEKGDIPEGYSVSREKKERFSLILESASTNQTSMYLCASSLEGGPYNEQFFGPGTRLTVL.

The chain employs TRBV19 and TRBJ2-4; D perhaps matches TRBD1 (6 bases). V shed 11 bases and J shed 4 bases, with 9 bases lying between them. CDR3 length: 11 residues. Per the germline V gene, CDR1 is LNHDA and CDR2 is SQIVND (reference sequence). The CDR3 DNA follows: TGTGCCGCCGGACAGAAAAACATTCAGTACTTC. Amino acid sequence: CAAGQKNIQYF.

This clone was seen only once. V is TRBV18 and J is TRBJ2-7; 9 nucleotides line up with TRBD1. In germline, CDR1 is KGHSH, CDR2 LQKENI. CDR3 size: 14 residues. The junction had 6 bases not matched to a gene; V was cut back by 5 bases and J by 4 bases. The CDR3 sequence: CASSSGQGRYEQYF. CDR3 coding DNA: TGTGCCAGCTCATCTGGACAGGGGAGGTACGAGCAGTACTTC.

This chain joins TRBV10-3 and TRBJ2-7, with D possibly being TRBD1 (7 bases). CDR3 length equals 14 residues. CDR1 and CDR2 from the germline V gene are ENHRY and SYGVKD. The V gene lost 2 bases and the J gene lost 2 bases, with 10 bases spanning the gap. DNA of the CDR3: TGTGCCATCAGTGAGGACAGGGAGGCCTACGAGCAGTACTTC. Translation gives CAISEDREAYEQYF.

The chain couples TRBV5-1 to TRBJ2-7; no firm D call. Germline V gene lookup returns CDR1 SGHRS and CDR2 YFSETQ. V was pared by 4 bases and J by 2 bases, with 4 bases between. The CDR3 extends over 11 amino acids. CDR3: CASSRAYEQYV. CDR3 in DNA: TGCGCCAGCAGCCGCGCCTACGAGCAGTACGTC.

This rearrangement joins TRBV7-8 to TRBJ2-7; TRBD1 might be the D (6 bases). V lost 2 bases, J lost 6 bases, and 11 bases lay in between. The V gene's germline CDR1 is SGHVS and CDR2 FQNEAQ. CDR3 length equals 13 residues. CDR3 nucleotide sequence: TGTGCCAGCAGCTTAACAGGGTACGGCGAGCAGTACTTC. Its protein product is CASSLTGYGEQYF.

This clone occurred a few times. The chain joins TRBV7-2 to TRBJ1-3, with no clear D. CDR1 and CDR2 (germline): SGHTA, FQGNSA. V lost 5 bases to trimming and J lost 0 bases, with 14 bases between them. The CDR3 has 16 residues. The chain's CDR3 is CASSLRAGSSGNTIYF. DNA of the CDR3: TGTGCCAGCAGCCTCCGTGCGGGAAGCTCTGGAAACACCATATATTTT. The entire variable domain, with the rest obtained from reference TRBV7-2 and TRBJ1-3, is as follows: GAGVSQSPSNKVTEKGKDVELRCDPISGHTALYWYRQSLGQGLEFLIYFQGNSAPDKSGLPSDRFSAERTGGSVSTLTIQRTQQEDSAVYLCASSLRAGSSGNTIYFGEGSWLTVV.

This chain links TRBV19 with TRBJ2-1, with a weak D call TRBD2 (6 bases). This CDR3 has 12 amino acids. Germline CDR1 is LNHDA and CDR2 is SQIVND (reference sequence). Deletions cut 6 bases from V and 11 bases from J, with 14 bases between. The CDR3 here is CASSRWGTQQFF. The CDR3 DNA sequence: TGTGCCAGTAGCCGCTGGGGGACTCAGCAGTTCTTC. The full variable domain, its missing parts supplied by reference TRBV19 and TRBJ2-1, is DGGITQSPKYLFRKEGQNVTLSCEQNLNHDAMYWYRQDPGQGLRLIYYSQIVNDFQKGDIAEGYSVSREKKESFPLTVTSAQKNPTAFYLCASSRWGTQQFFGPGTRLTVL.

This rearrangement joins TRBV6-5 to TRBJ2-1; 8 positions agree with TRBD2. This CDR3 is 15 amino acids long. Germline V gene sequence: CDR1 MNHEY, CDR2 SVGAGI. V gave up 2 bases and J gave up 8 bases; unmatched junction bases: 8. CDR3 region: CASSYQAGAGDEQFF. Written as DNA, the CDR3 is TGTGCCAGCAGTTACCAAGCGGGAGCGGGCGATGAGCAGTTCTTC.

This rearrangement joins TRBV7-2 to TRBJ1-1, with D unclear. The CDR3 length is 15 residues. V lost 5 bases, J lost 2 bases, and 15 bases lay in between. Germline V CDR1 and CDR2: SGHTA, FQGNSA. CDR3 nucleotides: TGTGCCAGCAGCCGCCCGACACCAAGAAACACTGAAGCTTTCTTT. Translating it yields CASSRPTPRNTEAFF.

The gene calls are TRBV19 and TRBJ1-2; D is unresolved. Germline CDR1 reads LNHDA; CDR2 reads SQIVND (reference sequence). This CDR3 comprises 12 residues. Trimming removed 5 bases from V and 2 bases from J, with 6 bases in between. CDR3 protein: CASSPYNYGYTF. CDR3 bases: TGTGCCAGTAGTCCCTACAACTATGGCTACACCTTC.

This clone was found once. The chain recombines TRBV7-3 with TRBJ2-5; D possibly corresponds to TRBD2 (7 bases). Germline lookup yields CDR1 SGHTA and CDR2 FQGTGA. V was pared by 3 bases and J by 4 bases, with 9 bases between. This CDR3 is built from 13 residues. The CDR3 spells CASSFRGAETQYF. CDR3 DNA sequence: TGTGCCAGCAGCTTTCGGGGGGCAGAGACCCAGTACTTC. The entire variable domain, with the rest obtained from reference TRBV7-3 and TRBJ2-5, is as follows: GAGVSQTPSNKVTEKGKYVELRCDPISGHTALYWYRQSLGQGPEFLIYFQGTGAADDSGLPNDRFFAVRPEGSVSTLKIQRTERGDSAVYLCASSFRGAETQYFGPGTRLLVL.